These 27 T cell receptor beta chains came from one sample sequenced in a study of response to subunit inactivated influenza vaccine. TCRdb re-analysed the RT-PCR reads in MiXCR, keeping a single row per CDR3 protein. The data contain about 530,000 distinct CDR3 sequences, over 10% of them singletons. The input for sequencing was PBMCs from blood, taken 45 days after vaccination. The receptor source for this set is a middle-aged man who received an inactivated influenza vaccine.

The table lists this clonotype with a few counts. The rearrangement joins TRBV9 to TRBJ2-7; D not certain. Deletions cut 3 bases from V and 3 bases from J, with 16 bases between. This CDR3 comprises 15 residues. Germline lookup yields CDR1 SGDLS and CDR2 YYNGEE. CDR3: CASSAGPTPYYEQYF. In DNA form, the CDR3 reads TGTGCCAGCAGCGCCGGGCCAACCCCCTACTACGAGCAGTACTTC.

This clonotype was found a few times. This chain connects TRBV15 to TRBJ2-2; the match to TRBD2 covers 7 bases. The CDR3 sequence is 16 residues long. Unmatched junction bases numbered 13, after V lost 6 bases and J lost 6 bases. Germline values: CDR1 LNHNV, CDR2 YYDKDF (reference sequence). CDR3 protein: CATSGAAGVGAGELFF. CDR3 nucleotide sequence: TGTGCCACCAGTGGTGCGGCGGGGGTAGGTGCCGGGGAGCTGTTTTTT. The whole variable domain, filled in from reference TRBV15 and TRBJ2-2, reads DAMVIQNPRYQVTQFGKPVTLSCSQTLNHNVMYWYQQKSSQAPKLLFHYYDKDFNNEADTPDNFQSRRPNTSFCFLDIRSPGLGDTAMYLCATSGAAGVGAGELFFGEGSRLTVL.

The chain joins TRBV7-2 to TRBJ2-1; perhaps D is TRBD1 or TRBD2 (6 bases each). V was shortened by 5 bases and J by 13 bases, with 12 bases between the two germline ends. The CDR3 totals 11 residues. In germline, CDR1 is SGHTA, CDR2 FQGNSA. This chain's CDR3 is CASSLRGPQFF. The CDR3 DNA follows: TGTGCCAGCAGCCTACGGGGGCCACAGTTCTTC.

The V call is TRBV5-1, the J call TRBJ2-5; 14 nucleotides line up with TRBD2. The CDR3 covers 17 residues. Per germline, CDR1 SGHRS and CDR2 YFSETQ. V lost 4 bases to trimming and J lost 1 base; unmatched junction nucleotides: 6. The CDR3 nucleotides read TGCGCCAGCAGCGGGACTAGCGGGAGAGAAACCCAAGAGACCCAGTACTTC. Protein: CASSGTSGRETQETQYF.

The CDR3 nucleotides are TGTGCCAGCAGTTTACAATCAGGGTCCTACGAGCAGTACTTC. Translating gives CASSLQSGSYEQYF. The V call is TRBV12-3 or TRBV12-4, the J call TRBJ2-7; a possible D gene is TRBD1 (5 bases). With 2 bases removed from V and 1 base from J, the gap between germline ends came to 9 bases. CDR3 length: 14 residues.

This chain uses TRBV5-6 with TRBJ2-3; possible D gene TRBD2, 5 bases. Germline V gene lookup returns CDR1 SGHDT and CDR2 YYEEEE. CDR3 size: 14 residues. The germline V and J ends were trimmed by 4 bases and 4 bases, with 13 bases remaining between them. As DNA, the CDR3 is TGTGCCAGCAGCCCGATCACTAGATCAGATACGCAGTATTTT. Translated: CASSPITRSDTQYF.

The chain employs TRBV20-1 and TRBJ2-7, with D uncertain. Germline assignment: CDR1 DFQATT and CDR2 SNEGSKA (reference sequence). The CDR3 is 13 amino acids. The V end lost 1 base, the J end lost 4 bases, and 11 bases lay between the germline ends. The DNA of the CDR3 is TGCAGTGCTAGAGGGTGGCGGAGTTACGAGCAGTACTTC. This sequence encodes CSARGWRSYEQYF.

There are many counts of this clonotype. This sequence joins TRBV6-1 and TRBJ2-7; TRBD1 matches 7 bases. Germline values: CDR1 MNHNS, CDR2 SASEGT. This CDR3 is 13 amino acids long. Trimming removed 9 bases from V and 1 base from J; junction bases left unmatched: 6. The CDR3 DNA follows: TGTGCCAGTGCGACAGGGACGTCCTACGAGCAGTACTTC. Translated: CASATGTSYEQYF.

The rearrangement uses TRBV20-1 and TRBJ2-7, with TRBD2 identical over 11 bases. From germline, CDR1 is DFQATT and CDR2 SNEGSKA (reference sequence). Trimming removed 5 bases from V and 6 bases from J; junction bases left unmatched: 12. The CDR3 runs to 15 residues. In DNA, the CDR3 is TGCAGTGCTGGCGGACTAGCGGGCACGGGGACCGAGCAGTACTTC. This codes for CSAGGLAGTGTEQYF.

There are a few counts of this clonotype. The rearrangement links TRBV12-3 or TRBV12-4 to TRBJ1-5, with D perhaps matching TRBD1 (5 bases). Between the trimmed V and J ends, which lost 7 bases and 4 bases, there was a span of 20 bases. The CDR3 totals 16 residues. In DNA form, the CDR3 reads TGTGCCAGCAAAAAGACCGGGACGGAGCTTAATCAGCCCCAGCATTTT. Residues: CASKKTGTELNQPQHF.

This clonotype showed up just a few times. This chain joins TRBV12-3 or TRBV12-4 and TRBJ1-5, with TRBD1 matching 12 bases. The trim removed 5 bases at V and 6 bases at J, leaving 5 bases unmatched. The CDR3 consists of 15 residues. The CDR3 bases are TGTGCCAGCAGTCGCGGGACAGGGGGCTTTCAGCCCCAGCATTTT. This gives the protein CASSRGTGGFQPQHF.

Only a few counts were recorded for this clonotype. This chain joins TRBV10-3 and TRBJ2-5; 8 positions match TRBD1. Germline CDR1 ENHRY, CDR2 SYGVKD. After removal of 8 bases from V and 3 bases from J, the junction contained 5 bases not matched to a gene. The CDR3 consists of 13 residues. The CDR3 DNA follows: TGTGCCATCGCCGACAGGGGAGAAGAGACCCAGTACTTC. Translating it yields CAIADRGEETQYF.

CDR3 sequence: CSATTGSGANVLTF. Here the CDR3 DNA reads TGCAGTGCAACGACAGGGTCTGGGGCCAACGTCCTGACTTTC. This chain joins TRBV20-1 and TRBJ2-6; TRBD1 matches at 7 bases. CDR1 is DFQATT and CDR2 is SNEGSKA in the germline V gene (reference sequence). J lost 1 base, V lost 6 bases, and 3 bases had no gene match. This CDR3 region has 14 residues.

This clonotype has only a few counts. V and J are TRBV4-1 and TRBJ1-4; D possibly corresponds to TRBD1 (5 bases). Trimming pared 1 base from V and 7 bases from J, leaving 16 bases between. The CDR3 contains 16 residues. Looked up from germline, CDR1 is MGHRA and CDR2 is YSYEKL. The CDR3 nucleotides are TGCGCCAGCAGCCAAGCTTCGCAGGGTGGGGCTGAAAAACTGTTTTTT. Its protein is CASSQASQGGAEKLFF.

This clonotype was counted many times. V and J are TRBV4-2 and TRBJ2-1; 9 bases fit TRBD1. The germline CDR1 and CDR2 sequences are LGHNA and YNFKEQ. The junction had 4 bases not matched to a gene; V was cut back by 3 bases and J by 7 bases. This CDR3 has 14 residues. As DNA, the CDR3 is TGTGCCAGCAGCCAGGGACAGGGTAGTAATGAGCAGTTCTTC. It encodes CASSQGQGSNEQFF.

There are a few counts of this clonotype. Just one base apart from a much larger clone, this may be a read error. In DNA, the CDR3 is TGTGCCAGCAGCTCCCAGCGGGACACCGGGGAGCTGTTTTTT. Translating gives CASSSQRDTGELFF. This chain links TRBV7-2 with TRBJ2-2; weak D call: TRBD2 (6 bases). Germline V gene lookup returns CDR1 SGHTA and CDR2 FQGNSA. Trimming shortened V by 4 bases and J by 3 bases, and 9 bases separated the two germline ends. CDR3 length equals 14 residues.

As to this clonotype: A read error may be the cause here, since a much bigger clone is one base away. V and J are TRBV6-5 and TRBJ2-5, with a weak D call TRBD1 (5 bases). The germline CDR1 and CDR2 sequences are MNHEY and SVGAGI. V lost 0 bases to trimming and J lost 8 bases, with 13 bases between them. This CDR3 has 14 residues. The CDR3: CASSYSSGSDTQYF. The CDR3 bases are TGTGCCAGCAGTTACTCTTCAGGGTCAGATACCCAGTACTTC.

CDR3 residues: CSARGRTGGSTEAFF. Here the CDR3 DNA reads TGCAGTGCTAGGGGACGGACAGGGGGTAGCACTGAAGCTTTCTTT. This rearrangement joins TRBV20-1 to TRBJ1-1; 10 bases fit TRBD1. Germline CDR1 DFQATT, CDR2 SNEGSKA (reference sequence). V shed 3 bases, J shed 4 bases, and the junction held 8 bases outside the gene matches. This CDR3 has 15 residues.

This clonotype has only a few counts. The J gene is TRBJ2-7, the V gene TRBV9; the D gene is possibly TRBD1 (5 bases). This CDR3 is built from 14 residues. CDR1 is SGDLS and CDR2 is YYNGEE in the germline V gene. The ends were cut back, 0 bases at V and 3 bases at J, with 10 bases in the middle. DNA of the CDR3: TGTGCCAGCAGCGTAGTGGATAGGGGCTACGAGCAGTACTTC. The encoded protein is CASSVVDRGYEQYF.

Ten or more counts support this clonotype. In DNA form, the CDR3 reads TGCGCCAGCAGCTTGGACCCTCAGACAGGGTCCGAGCAGTACTTC. Protein sequence: CASSLDPQTGSEQYF. The gene calls are TRBV5-1 and TRBJ2-7; TRBD1 agrees at 7 bases. This CDR3 contains 15 residues. V was pared by 0 bases and J by 6 bases, with 9 bases of the junction left unmatched. The germline V gene has CDR1 SGHRS and CDR2 YFSETQ.

Only a few counts were recorded for this clonotype. The V and J genes are TRBV6-2 or TRBV6-3 and TRBJ2-7, with 9 bases aligning to TRBD1. The CDR3 spans 14 residues. CDR1 and CDR2 from the germline V gene are MNHEY and SVGEGT. After removal of 3 bases from V and 9 bases from J, the junction contained 9 bases not matched to a gene. CDR3 loop: CASSYSTGGPSQYF. CDR3 nucleotide sequence: TGTGCCAGCAGTTATTCGACAGGGGGTCCATCGCAGTACTTC.

This clonotype showed up just a few times. The chain couples TRBV28 to TRBJ2-3; 7 bases are a match to TRBD2. The CDR3 consists of 15 residues. Germline CDR1 MDHEN, CDR2 SYDVKM. The J segment lost 4 bases and the V segment lost 5 bases, leaving 9 bases of the junction unmatched. CDR3: CASSGGGSGADTQYF. DNA of the CDR3: TGTGCCAGCAGTGGCGGCGGGAGCGGGGCAGATACGCAGTATTTT.

The rearrangement uses TRBV20-1 and TRBJ1-6; D gene unclear. This CDR3 is built from 17 residues. From germline, CDR1 is DFQATT and CDR2 SNEGSKA (reference sequence). Trimming left V 0 bases short and J 4 bases short, with 16 bases between. The CDR3 loop reads CSARDWRDTIYNSPLHF. The CDR3 region has the DNA TGCAGTGCTAGAGATTGGAGAGACACTATTTATAATTCACCCCTCCACTTT.

CDR3: CASSGRGYETQYF. The CDR3 DNA reads as TGTGCCAGCAGTGGGCGGGGATACGAGACCCAGTACTTC. The chain uses TRBV2 and TRBJ2-5; TRBD2 is a possible D gene (6 bases). V gave up 4 bases and J gave up 5 bases, with 11 bases separating them. The CDR3 is made up of 13 amino acids. Germline V CDR1 and CDR2: SNHLY, FYNNEI.

This clonotype was observed many times. V and J are TRBV7-8 and TRBJ2-7; D is possibly TRBD1 or TRBD2 (5 bases each). The V end lost 1 base, the J end lost 2 bases, and 12 bases lay between the germline ends. Germline CDR1 and CDR2: SGHVS and FQNEAQ. This CDR3 region has 15 residues. The CDR3 DNA follows: TGTGCCAGCAGCTTAGTTAGGCAGGGAGCCTACGAGCAGTACTTC. As protein: CASSLVRQGAYEQYF.

The V gene is TRBV7-2, the J gene TRBJ1-5, with TRBD1 matching over 8 bases. The CDR3 contains 16 residues. The germline CDR1 and CDR2 sequences are SGHTA and FQGNSA. The V gene end was trimmed by 3 bases and the J gene end by 4 bases; junction bases not matched to a gene: 8. In nucleotides, the CDR3 is TGTGCCAGCAGCTTTAGTTGGACAGGGATAAATCAGCCCCAGCATTTT. Encoded protein: CASSFSWTGINQPQHF.

This clonotype was recorded once. One junction end does not reproduce the germline sequence, and a read error may be involved. The genes are TRBV29-1 and TRBJ2-1; D uncertain. Germline CDR1 and CDR2: SQVTM and ANQGSEA. This CDR3 region has 11 residues. Written as DNA, the CDR3 is TGCAGCGTTGGGCGTAACAAGGAGCAGTTCTTC. This translates into CSVGRNKEQFF.